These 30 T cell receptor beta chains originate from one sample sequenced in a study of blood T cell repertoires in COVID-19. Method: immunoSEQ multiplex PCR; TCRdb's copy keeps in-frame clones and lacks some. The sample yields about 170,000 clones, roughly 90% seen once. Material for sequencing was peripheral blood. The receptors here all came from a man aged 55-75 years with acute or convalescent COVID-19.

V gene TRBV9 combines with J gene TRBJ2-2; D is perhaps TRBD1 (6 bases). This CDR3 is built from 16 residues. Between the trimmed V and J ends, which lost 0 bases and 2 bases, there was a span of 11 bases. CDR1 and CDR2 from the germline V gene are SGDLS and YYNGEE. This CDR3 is CASSVDGTPNTGELFF. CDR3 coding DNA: TGTGCCAGCAGCGTAGATGGGACACCCAACACCGGGGAGCTGTTTTTT.

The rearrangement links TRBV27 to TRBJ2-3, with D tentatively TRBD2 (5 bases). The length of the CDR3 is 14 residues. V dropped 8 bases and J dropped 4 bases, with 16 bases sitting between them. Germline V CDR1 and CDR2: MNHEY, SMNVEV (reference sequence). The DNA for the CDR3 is TGTGCCAGCGAGACGGCAAGGGAGCCAGATACGCAGTATTTT. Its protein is CASETAREPDTQYF.

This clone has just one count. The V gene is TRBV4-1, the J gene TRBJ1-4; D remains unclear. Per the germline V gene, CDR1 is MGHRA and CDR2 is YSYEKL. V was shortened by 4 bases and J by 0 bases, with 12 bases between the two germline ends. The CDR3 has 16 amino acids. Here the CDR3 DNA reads TGCGCCAGCAGCCTCACCTCAGGTGCAACTAATGAAAAACTGTTTTTT. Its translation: CASSLTSGATNEKLFF.

DNA for the CDR3: TGTGCCAGCTCACCCACAGTTTTGGCTGGAAACACCATATATTTT. This gives the protein CASSPTVLAGNTIYF. The chain employs TRBV18 and TRBJ1-3; D is unclear. With 3 bases removed from V and 2 bases from J, the gap between germline ends came to 11 bases. Germline CDR1 reads KGHSH; CDR2 reads LQKENI. CDR3 length: 15 amino acids.

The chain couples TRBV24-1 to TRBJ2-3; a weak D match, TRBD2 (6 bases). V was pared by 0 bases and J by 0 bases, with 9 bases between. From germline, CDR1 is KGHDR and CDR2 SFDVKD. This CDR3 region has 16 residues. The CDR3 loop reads CATSDLGGTSTDTQYF. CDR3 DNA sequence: TGTGCCACCAGTGATTTGGGCGGGACTAGCACAGATACGCAGTATTTT.

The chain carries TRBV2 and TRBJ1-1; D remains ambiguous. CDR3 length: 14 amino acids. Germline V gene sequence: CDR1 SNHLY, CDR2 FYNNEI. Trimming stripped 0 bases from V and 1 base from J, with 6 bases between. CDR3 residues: CASSEAWQNTEAFF. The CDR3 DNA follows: TGTGCCAGCAGTGAAGCGTGGCAGAACACTGAAGCTTTCTTT. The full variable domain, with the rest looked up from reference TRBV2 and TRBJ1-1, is EPEVTQTPSHQVTQMGQEVILRCVPISNHLYFYWYRQILGQKVEFLVSFYNNEISEKSEIFDDQFSVERPDGSNFTLKIRSTKLEDSAMYFCASSEAWQNTEAFFGQGTRLTVV.

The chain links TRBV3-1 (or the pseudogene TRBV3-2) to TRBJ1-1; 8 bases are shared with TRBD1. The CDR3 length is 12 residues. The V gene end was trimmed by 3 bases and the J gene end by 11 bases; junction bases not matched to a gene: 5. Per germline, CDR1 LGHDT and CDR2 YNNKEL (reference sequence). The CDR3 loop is CASSHGDRPAFF. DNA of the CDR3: TGTGCCAGCAGCCACGGGGACAGGCCCGCTTTCTTT.

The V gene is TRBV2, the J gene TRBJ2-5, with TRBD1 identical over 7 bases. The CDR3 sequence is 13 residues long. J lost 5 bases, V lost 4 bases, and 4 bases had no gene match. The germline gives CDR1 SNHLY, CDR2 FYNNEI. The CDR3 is CASSVDRVETQYF. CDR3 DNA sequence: TGTGCCAGCAGTGTTGACAGGGTGGAGACCCAGTACTTC.

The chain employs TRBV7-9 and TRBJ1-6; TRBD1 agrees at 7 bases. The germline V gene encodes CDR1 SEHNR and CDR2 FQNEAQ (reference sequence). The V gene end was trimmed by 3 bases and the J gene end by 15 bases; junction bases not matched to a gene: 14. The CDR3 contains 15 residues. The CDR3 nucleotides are TGTGCCAGCAGCTTCTCGACAGGGAGCGCGCTCGGCCTCCACTTT. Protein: CASSFSTGSALGLHF.

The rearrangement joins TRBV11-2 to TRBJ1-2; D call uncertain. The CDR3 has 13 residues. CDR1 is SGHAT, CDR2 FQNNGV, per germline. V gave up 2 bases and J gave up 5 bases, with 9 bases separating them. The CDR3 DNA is TGTGCCAGCAGCTTACCGCAGATGTATGGCTACACCTTC. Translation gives CASSLPQMYGYTF.

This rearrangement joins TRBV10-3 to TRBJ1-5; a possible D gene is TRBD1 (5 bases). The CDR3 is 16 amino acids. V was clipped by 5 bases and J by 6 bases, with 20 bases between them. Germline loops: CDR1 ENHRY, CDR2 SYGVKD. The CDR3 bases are TGTGCCATCAGTAGTTCTCAGGGTCCGGGGGGTCAGCCCCAGCATTTT. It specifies CAISSSQGPGGQPQHF.

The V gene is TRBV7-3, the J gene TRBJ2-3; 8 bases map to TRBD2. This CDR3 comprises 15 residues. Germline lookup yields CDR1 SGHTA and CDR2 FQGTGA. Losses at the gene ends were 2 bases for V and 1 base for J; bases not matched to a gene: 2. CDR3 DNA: TGTGCCAGCAGCTTACGTAGCGGGGGCACAGATACGCAGTATTTT. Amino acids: CASSLRSGGTDTQYF.

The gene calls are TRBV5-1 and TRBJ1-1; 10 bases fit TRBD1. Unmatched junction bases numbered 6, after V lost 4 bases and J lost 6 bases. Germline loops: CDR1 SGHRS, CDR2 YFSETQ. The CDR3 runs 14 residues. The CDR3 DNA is TGCGCCAGCAGCGTGACAGGGGGCGCATCTGAAGCTTTCTTT. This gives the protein CASSVTGGASEAFF.

In DNA, the CDR3 is TGTGCCAGCAGCTTGAGCCTAGCGGGTGACAATGAGCAGTTCTTC. This gives the protein CASSLSLAGDNEQFF. The chain uses TRBV11-1 and TRBJ2-1; TRBD2 matches at 8 bases. The CDR3 is 15 residues long. Germline CDR1 reads SGHAT; CDR2 reads FQDESV (reference sequence). J lost 5 bases, V lost 3 bases, and 6 bases had no gene match.

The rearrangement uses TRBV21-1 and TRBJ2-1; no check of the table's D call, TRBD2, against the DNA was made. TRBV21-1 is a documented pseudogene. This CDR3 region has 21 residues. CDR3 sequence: CASSKFLPGPRAGGLYNEQFF. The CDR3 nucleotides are TGTGCCAGCAGCAAATTCCTACCGGGACCAAGAGCGGGGGGCCTCTACAATGAGCAGTTCTTC.

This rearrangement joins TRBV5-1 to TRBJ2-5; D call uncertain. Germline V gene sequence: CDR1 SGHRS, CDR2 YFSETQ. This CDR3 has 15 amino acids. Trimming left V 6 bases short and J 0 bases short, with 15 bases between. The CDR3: CASITSPGYQETQYF. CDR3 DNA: TGCGCCAGCATTACCAGCCCCGGGTACCAAGAGACCCAGTACTTC.

The CDR3: CASSDKGQGEYGYTF. The CDR3 coding sequence is TGTGCCAGCAGCGATAAGGGACAGGGAGAGTATGGCTACACCTTC. The chain combines TRBV2 with TRBJ1-2, with 9 bases fitting TRBD1. Germline assignment: CDR1 SNHLY and CDR2 FYNNEI. The CDR3 loop spans 15 amino acids. V was clipped by 6 bases and J by 5 bases; unmatched bases: 10.

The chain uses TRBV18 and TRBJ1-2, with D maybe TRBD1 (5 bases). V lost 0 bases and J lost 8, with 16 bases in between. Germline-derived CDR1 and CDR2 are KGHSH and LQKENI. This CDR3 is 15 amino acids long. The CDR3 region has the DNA TGTGCCAGCTCACCACCGAGCACAGGTCTATGGGGCTACACCTTC. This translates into CASSPPSTGLWGYTF.

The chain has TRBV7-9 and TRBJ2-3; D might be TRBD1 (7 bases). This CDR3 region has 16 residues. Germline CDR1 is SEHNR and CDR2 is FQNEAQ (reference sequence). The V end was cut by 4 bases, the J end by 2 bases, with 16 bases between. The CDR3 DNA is TGTGCCAGCAGCTCCCAGACAGGGAGGTACACAGATACGCAGTATTTT. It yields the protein CASSSQTGRYTDTQYF.

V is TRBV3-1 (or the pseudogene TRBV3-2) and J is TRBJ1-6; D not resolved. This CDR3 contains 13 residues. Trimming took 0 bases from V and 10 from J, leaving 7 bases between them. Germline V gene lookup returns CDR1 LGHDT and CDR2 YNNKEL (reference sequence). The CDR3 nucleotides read TGTGCCAGCAGCCAAGACGGGGAGTCACCCCTCCACTTT. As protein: CASSQDGESPLHF.

The CDR3 nucleotides are TGTGCCAGTAGGCTAACAGGGACGGGACCCCTCCACTTT. This encodes CASRLTGTGPLHF. This rearrangement joins TRBV19 to TRBJ1-6, with a tentative D call TRBD1 (6 bases). CDR3 length: 13 amino acids. Trimming removed 6 bases at V and 12 bases at J, with 15 bases between. Germline V lookup: CDR1 LNHDA, CDR2 SQIVND (reference sequence).

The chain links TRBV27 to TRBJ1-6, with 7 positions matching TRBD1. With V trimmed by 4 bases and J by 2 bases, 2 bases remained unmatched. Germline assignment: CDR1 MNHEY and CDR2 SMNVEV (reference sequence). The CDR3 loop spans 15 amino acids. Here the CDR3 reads CASSYRGPYNSPLHF. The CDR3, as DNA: TGTGCCAGCAGTTACAGGGGACCCTATAATTCACCCCTCCACTTT.

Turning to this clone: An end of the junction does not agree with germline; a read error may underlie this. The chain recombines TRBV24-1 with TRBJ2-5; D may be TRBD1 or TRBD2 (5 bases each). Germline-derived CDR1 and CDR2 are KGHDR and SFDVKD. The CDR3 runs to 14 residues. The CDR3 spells CATSALGREETQYF. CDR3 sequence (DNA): TGTGCCACCAGTGCTTTGGGGCGGGAAGAGACCCAGTACTTC.

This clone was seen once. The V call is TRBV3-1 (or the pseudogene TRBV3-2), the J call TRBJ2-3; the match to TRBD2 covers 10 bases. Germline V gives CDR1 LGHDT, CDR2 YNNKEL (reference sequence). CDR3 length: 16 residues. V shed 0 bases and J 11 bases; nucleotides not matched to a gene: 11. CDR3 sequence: CASSQEFASGGTGQYF. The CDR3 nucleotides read TGTGCCAGCAGCCAAGAATTCGCTAGCGGGGGTACGGGGCAGTATTTT.

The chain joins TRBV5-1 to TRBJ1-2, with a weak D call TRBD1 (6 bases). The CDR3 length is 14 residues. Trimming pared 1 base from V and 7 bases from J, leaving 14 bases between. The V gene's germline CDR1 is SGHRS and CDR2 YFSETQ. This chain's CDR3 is CASSLMAGGGGYTF. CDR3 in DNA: TGCGCCAGCAGCTTGATGGCGGGGGGCGGTGGCTACACCTTC.

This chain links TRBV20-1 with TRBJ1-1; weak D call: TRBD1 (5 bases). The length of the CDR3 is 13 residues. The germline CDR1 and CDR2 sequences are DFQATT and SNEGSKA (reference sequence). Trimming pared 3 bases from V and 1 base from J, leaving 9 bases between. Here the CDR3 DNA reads TGCAGTGCTAGTAGGGGATCGAACACTGAAGCTTTCTTT. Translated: CSASRGSNTEAFF.

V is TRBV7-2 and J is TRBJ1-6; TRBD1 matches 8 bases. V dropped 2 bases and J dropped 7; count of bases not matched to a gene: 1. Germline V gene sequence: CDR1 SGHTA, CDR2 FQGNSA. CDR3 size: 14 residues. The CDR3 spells CASSLQGANSPLHF. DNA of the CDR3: TGTGCCAGCAGCTTACAGGGGGCGAATTCACCCCTCCACTTT.

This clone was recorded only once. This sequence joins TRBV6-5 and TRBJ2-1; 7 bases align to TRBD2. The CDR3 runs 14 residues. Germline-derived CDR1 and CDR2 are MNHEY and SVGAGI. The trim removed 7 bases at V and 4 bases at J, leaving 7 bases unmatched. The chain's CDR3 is CASIPASGYNEQFF. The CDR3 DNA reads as TGTGCCAGCATTCCCGCTAGCGGTTACAATGAGCAGTTCTTC.

The CDR3 region is CASSREATNEKLFF. As DNA, the CDR3 is TGTGCCAGTAGCAGGGAAGCAACTAATGAAAAACTGTTTTTT. The chain combines TRBV19 with TRBJ1-4, with D perhaps TRBD1 (5 bases). The V end lost 6 bases, the J end lost 0 bases, and 8 bases lay between the germline ends. Germline V lookup: CDR1 LNHDA, CDR2 SQIVND (reference sequence). CDR3 length equals 14 residues.

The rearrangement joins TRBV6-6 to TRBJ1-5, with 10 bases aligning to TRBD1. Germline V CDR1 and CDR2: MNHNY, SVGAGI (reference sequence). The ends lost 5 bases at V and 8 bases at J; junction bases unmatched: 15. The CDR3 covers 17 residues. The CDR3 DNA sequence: TGTGCCAGCAGTCAGAGAGGGACAGGGGTGCCCCGGGAGCCCCAGCATTTT. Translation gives CASSQRGTGVPREPQHF.